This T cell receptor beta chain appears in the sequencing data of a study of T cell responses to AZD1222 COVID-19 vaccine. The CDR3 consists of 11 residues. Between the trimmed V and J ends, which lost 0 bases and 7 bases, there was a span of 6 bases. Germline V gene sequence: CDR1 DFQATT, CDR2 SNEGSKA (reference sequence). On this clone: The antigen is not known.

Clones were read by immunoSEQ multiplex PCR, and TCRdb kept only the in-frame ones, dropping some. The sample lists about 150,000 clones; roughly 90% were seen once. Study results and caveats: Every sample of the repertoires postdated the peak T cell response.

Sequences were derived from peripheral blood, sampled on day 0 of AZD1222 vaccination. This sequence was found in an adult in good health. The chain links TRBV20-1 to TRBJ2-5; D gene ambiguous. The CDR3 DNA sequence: TGCAGTGCTAGAGACATCAGGACCCAGTACTTC. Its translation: CSARDIRTQYF.